This T cell receptor beta chain was identified in a study of regulatory T cells in long-lasting Graves disease (dated by TCRdb to the early 2020s). Broadly, across the study: Persistent Graves' disease meant more than 5 years of antithyroid drug treatment with TSH receptor autoantibodies that stayed positive. Patients with persistent Graves' disease were compared with patients with newly diagnosed Graves' disease using TCR sequencing and RNA sequencing of peripheral blood. The study was conducted in China and was registered as a clinical trial. A total of around 35 samples were covered by TCR sequencing, comprising around 13 persistent and around 20 newly diagnosed Graves' disease patients. Persistent Graves' disease patients in the clinical cohort had taken antithyroid drugs for around 10 years on average. Results the study describes overall, beyond this receptor: The study examined only peripheral blood because the primary lesion, thyroid tissue, could not be accessed. Persistent patients shared more public clonotypes among themselves (fewer than 3,000) than newly diagnosed patients did (more than 850). The authors acknowledged the small sample size as a limitation that may reduce accuracy. Compared with newly diagnosed patients, persistent Graves' disease patients had lower TCR Shannon entropy and fewer highly expanded clones, which suggests clonal expansion. Only the TCR beta chain was sequenced and analyzed. Preferential use of TRBV28, TRBJ1-2 and TRBJ2-5 was observed in persistent disease, whereas TRBV20-1 and TRBJ2-1 were favored in newly diagnosed disease.

This clonotype has a handful of counts. The clone's antigen remains unknown. The junction and the germline gene differ at one end; a read error may be behind it. Libraries were prepared through multiplex PCR. TCRdb lists the instrument as Illumina HiSeq 4000. To build TCR beta libraries, CDR3 regions were amplified by Arm-PCR using iRepertoire HTBI primers. Before sequencing, the PCR products went through gel purification. The authors' analysis ran thus. Across samples, 55 to 80 TRBV and 13 to 15 TRBJ segments were identified and used for gene usage analysis of CDR3 amino acid clonotypes. COPE and FqMerger were used to merge filtered high-quality paired reads into contigs. BLAST was used to align contigs to the IMGT TRBV, TRBD and TRBJ reference genes, and CDR3 was defined following IMGT. Clonotypes above 0.1% frequency were classified as highly expanded clones. Shannon entropy was used to measure repertoire diversity, and the Gini coefficient was used to measure V-J evenness. Public clonotypes were defined as clonotypes shared by more than one individual. TCRdb took the public reads, trimmed them with fastp at Q25, ran MiXCR for clone calling and kept in-frame beta chains. Entries are consolidated by CDR3 protein sequence, retaining the most common genes and DNA. TCRdb, not the authors, supplied the V and J calls. In this sample the table shows more than 350,000 distinct CDR3 sequences, around 20% of which occur a single time. The ten biggest clones cover roughly 13% of the sample.

The time point label for this specimen denotes: persistent/refractory GD, antithyroid drugs over 5 years with positive TRAb. For both TCR sequencing and RNA sequencing, RNA was extracted from PBMCs in TRIzol. Graves' disease was diagnosed according to American Thyroid Association guidelines. Patients were recruited from an endocrinology department in Xi'an, China. From each patient, 8 to 10 milliliters of peripheral blood was collected into an EDTA anticoagulant tube. Ficoll Paque Plus density gradient separation was used to isolate PBMCs, and no further T cell sorting was performed. An Agilent 2100 Bioanalyzer and agarose gel were used to check RNA quality, and a NanoDrop 2000 was used to measure RNA concentration. The CDR3 runs 19 amino acids, cysteine and phenylalanine included. This entry keeps only the CDR3 DNA: 57 bases, framed from base 1. As encoded in the germline V gene, CDR1 is MDHEN while CDR2 is SYDVKM.

Rearrangement joined TRBV28 to TRBJ1-5; the junction holds 9 bases that match TRBD1. Material: peripheral blood mononuclear cells (PBMCs), obtained when the disease was refractory, from a patient treated with antithyroid drugs. The clonotype was recovered from a female donor with Graves disease. At the DNA level, the sequence is TGTGCCAGCAGCCTACCATGGGACAGGGTTGAATCGAGCAGTCAGCCCCAGCATTTT. Its amino acids are CASSLPWDRVESSSQPQHF.